Below are 17 T cell receptor beta chains sequenced from a single sample in a study of blood T cell repertoires in COVID-19. The repertoire was sequenced with immunoSEQ multiplex PCR; TCRdb's copy has only in-frame clones and lacks some. This sample has about 270,000 clones, with roughly 85% found just once. The sample taken for sequencing was PBMCs or T cells enriched from blood (not recorded which). These receptors were obtained from a woman aged 50 to 60 with acute COVID-19.

J is TRBJ1-1 and V is TRBV6-4; D not resolved. The ends were cut back, 3 bases at V and 11 bases at J, with 10 bases in the middle. The germline CDR1 and CDR2 sequences are MRHNA and SNTAGT. The CDR3 length is 11 residues. CDR3 region: CASSEGGEAFF. As DNA, the CDR3 is TGTGCCAGCAGTGAAGGCGGTGAGGCTTTCTTT.

This sequence joins TRBV3-1 (or the pseudogene TRBV3-2) and TRBJ1-2; 8 nucleotides match TRBD1. The CDR3 consists of 17 residues. J lost 2 bases, V lost 2 bases, and 10 bases had no gene match. Germline assignment: CDR1 LGHDT and CDR2 YNNKEL (reference sequence). This CDR3 reads CASSQPRTGNINYGYTF. The DNA of the CDR3 is TGTGCCAGCAGCCAACCCAGGACAGGGAACATAAACTATGGCTACACCTTC.

The chain is built from TRBV3-1 (or the pseudogene TRBV3-2) and TRBJ1-1; 10 nucleotides align to TRBD1. CDR3 length: 14 amino acids. V lost 5 bases, J lost 4 bases, and 4 bases stayed unmatched. Germline assignment: CDR1 LGHDT and CDR2 YNNKEL (reference sequence). The CDR3 is CASSTGQGITEAFF. DNA for the CDR3: TGTGCCAGCAGCACGGGACAGGGGATCACTGAAGCTTTCTTT.

This chain joins TRBV19 and TRBJ1-2; possibly TRBD1 for D (6 bases). V was shortened by 3 bases and J by 6 bases, with 17 bases between the two germline ends. The CDR3 length is 15 residues. From germline, CDR1 is LNHDA and CDR2 SQIVND (reference sequence). The CDR3 loop reads CASSMFGRGVDGYTF. The CDR3 nucleotides are TGTGCCAGTAGTATGTTCGGCAGGGGAGTAGATGGCTACACCTTC.

The chain carries TRBV6-4 and TRBJ2-3; 16 bases fit TRBD2. Losses at the gene ends were 6 bases for V and 9 bases for J; bases not matched to a gene: 6. Looked up from germline, CDR1 is MRHNA and CDR2 is SNTAGT. The CDR3 length is 15 residues. The CDR3 DNA sequence: TGTGCCAGCAGCTCCGGGACTAGCGGGGGGGACACGCAGTATTTT. Translated, it gives CASSSGTSGGDTQYF.

This rearrangement joins TRBV10-3 to TRBJ2-5, with D perhaps TRBD1 (6 bases). The V gene's germline CDR1 is ENHRY and CDR2 SYGVKD. The length of the CDR3 is 15 residues. The V gene lost 0 bases and the J gene lost 5 bases, with 13 bases spanning the gap. CDR3: CAISESTQGHETQYF. The CDR3 nucleotides are TGTGCCATCAGTGAGTCGACTCAGGGGCATGAGACCCAGTACTTC.

The V gene is TRBV5-6, the J gene TRBJ2-2; tentative D call: TRBD2 (5 bases). Trimming shortened V by 4 bases and J by 4 bases, and 11 bases separated the two germline ends. Germline V gene lookup returns CDR1 SGHDT and CDR2 YYEEEE. The CDR3 runs 14 residues. CDR3 protein: CASSRRTSTGELFF. The CDR3 nucleotides are TGTGCCAGCAGCCGCAGGACTTCCACCGGGGAGCTGTTTTTT.

CDR3 residues: CASRLRGTGANVLTF. CDR3 in DNA: TGTGCCAGCAGGCTTCGGGGAACTGGGGCCAACGTCCTGACTTTC. The chain recombines TRBV6-5 with TRBJ2-6; tentatively, D is TRBD2 (5 bases). This CDR3 is built from 15 residues. Looked up from germline, CDR1 is MNHEY and CDR2 is SVGAGI. V shed 6 bases and J shed 2 bases, with 11 bases lying between them.

The chain's CDR3 is CASSTTSGGRTHYNEQFF. CDR3 sequence (DNA): TGTGCCAGCAGCACGACTAGCGGGGGGCGTACACATTACAATGAGCAGTTCTTC. The chain combines TRBV2 with TRBJ2-1; 13 bases are a match to TRBD2. V lost 6 bases and J lost 4; bases outside the gene matches: 12. This CDR3 comprises 18 residues. CDR1 and CDR2 from the germline V gene are SNHLY and FYNNEI.

This sequence joins TRBV7-9 and TRBJ1-1, with a weak D call TRBD1 (5 bases). V lost 5 bases to trimming and J lost 5 bases, with 9 bases between them. The CDR3 runs to 12 residues. The V gene's germline CDR1 is SEHNR and CDR2 FQNEAQ (reference sequence). The CDR3 loop is CASSGGGTEAFF. In DNA, the CDR3 is TGTGCCAGCAGCGGGGGAGGGACTGAAGCTTTCTTT. Full variable domain (remainder filled in from reference TRBV7-9 and TRBJ1-1): DTGVSQNPRHKITKRGQNVTFRCDPISEHNRLYWYRQTLGQGPEFLTYFQNEAQLEKSRLLSDRFSAERPKGSFSTLEIQRTEQGDSAMYLCASSGGGTEAFFGQGTRLTVV.

The gene calls are TRBV9 and TRBJ2-1, with TRBD2 matching over 8 bases. Germline assignment: CDR1 SGDLS and CDR2 YYNGEE. The CDR3 has 17 amino acids. After removal of 0 bases from V and 4 bases from J, the junction contained 9 bases not matched to a gene. The CDR3 protein is CASSVAPSGPPYNEQFF. CDR3 nucleotide sequence: TGTGCCAGCAGCGTAGCCCCTAGCGGGCCCCCTTACAATGAGCAGTTCTTC.

The V call is TRBV5-4, the J call TRBJ1-1; the match to TRBD1 covers 11 bases. Trimming at V came to 0 bases and at J to 5 bases, leaving 6 bases not matched to a gene. Germline values: CDR1 SGHNT, CDR2 YYREEE (reference sequence). This CDR3 is 16 amino acids long. In nucleotides, the CDR3 is TGTGCCAGCAGCTTGGCCTCCGGGACAGGGGGAACTGAAGCTTTCTTT. Translation gives CASSLASGTGGTEAFF. The whole variable domain, remainder taken from reference TRBV5-4 and TRBJ1-1, is ETGVTQSPTHLIKTRGQQVTLRCSSQSGHNTVSWYQQALGQGPQFIFQYYREEENGRGNFPPRFSGLQFPNYSSELNVNALELDDSALYLCASSLASGTGGTEAFFGQGTRLTVV.

The chain joins TRBV27 to TRBJ1-6; 10 bases agree with TRBD1. Per the germline V gene, CDR1 is MNHEY and CDR2 is SMNVEV (reference sequence). CDR3 length: 14 residues. V shed 5 bases and J 8 bases; nucleotides not matched to a gene: 3. Here the CDR3 reads CASSRGQGYSPLHF. The CDR3 coding sequence is TGTGCCAGCAGTAGGGGACAGGGGTATTCACCCCTCCACTTT.

The CDR3 loop reads CAWSVLSGQGYNEQFF. CDR3 DNA sequence: TGTGCCTGGAGTGTACTGTCGGGACAGGGCTACAATGAGCAGTTCTTC. V is TRBV30 and J is TRBJ2-1, with 9 bases identical to TRBD1. CDR1 is GTSNPN, CDR2 SVGIG, per germline (reference sequence). Trimming took 0 bases from V and 3 from J; bases not matched to a gene: 6. This CDR3 is 16 amino acids long.

As for this clone: Within the sample, other DNA sequences also encode this same CDR3. In DNA form, the CDR3 reads TGCGCCAGCAGTTCTACAGATACGCAGTATTTT. Its protein is CASSSTDTQYF. This chain uses TRBV5-1 with TRBJ2-3; D remains unclear. The V gene lost 5 bases and the J gene lost 3 bases, with 4 bases spanning the gap. The germline CDR1 and CDR2 sequences are SGHRS and YFSETQ. The CDR3 runs to 11 residues. Full variable domain (rest looked up from reference TRBV5-1 and TRBJ2-3): KAGVTQTPRYLIKTRGQQVTLSCSPISGHRSVSWYQQTPGQGLQFLFEYFSETQRNKGNFPGRFSGRQFSNSRSEMNVSTLELGDSALYLCASSSTDTQYFGPGTRLTVL.

V and J are TRBV2 and TRBJ2-2; the D gene is possibly TRBD1 (5 bases). V was pared by 6 bases and J by 0 bases, with 11 bases between. Germline V gives CDR1 SNHLY, CDR2 FYNNEI. The CDR3 runs 15 residues. CDR3 DNA sequence: TGTGCCAGCAGAAGGGGTTCCCCGAACACCGGGGAGCTGTTTTTT. Its protein is CASRRGSPNTGELFF.

This chain uses TRBV12-3 or TRBV12-4 with TRBJ1-2; TRBD1 aligns across 12 bases. The CDR3 extends over 13 amino acids. V was pared by 6 bases and J by 6 bases, with 2 bases of the junction left unmatched. CDR3 region: CASRGQGADGYTF. The CDR3 nucleotides are TGTGCCAGCAGGGGACAGGGGGCGGATGGCTACACCTTC.